The T cell receptor beta chain described here comes from a study of T cells in Graves' hyperthyroidism and ophthalmopathy. Study-wide background: Once the initial diagnosis was made, peripheral blood was obtained before any treatment.

TCR beta CDR3 regions were amplified from RNA transcripts. Primed by the HTBI set, a first-round RT-PCR was run on the TCR CDR3. One entry per CDR3 protein, called by TCRdb with MiXCR from the multiplex PCR reads. The sample comprises 400,000 to 500,000 distinct CDR3 sequences, roughly 14% of which are singletons, and approximately 13% rests with the top ten. The table lists this clonotype with a few counts. Its specificity is not known. This may be a read error: a much more frequent sequence differs by one nucleotide. Pregnant or lactating patients were excluded, as were those with uncontrolled infection or other autoimmune disease. Study-wide results and limits: Model predictions of ophthalmopathy came a median approximately 6 months before onset. Ophthalmopathy stood apart from stable hyperthyroidism in a 13 V-J model.

The TCR sequence derives from a young man with Graves' ophthalmopathy. Sequenced input: blood.

CDR3 sequence: CASSHIGARERAFF. The CDR3 region has the DNA TGTGCCAGCAGCCACATAGGGGCAAGGGAGAGAGCTTTCTTT. The chain couples TRBV11-2 to TRBJ1-1; maybe TRBD1 (5 bases). Trimming took off 5 bases at V and 10 bases at J, with 20 bases between the two ends. This CDR3 contains 14 residues. Germline V gives CDR1 SGHAT, CDR2 FQNNGV.